The rows below give T cell receptor beta chains drawn from one sample of a study of human T cells and chemical hapten exposure. TCRdb processed the RACE reads anew with MiXCR; each CDR3 protein has one entry. The sample lists approximately 370,000 distinct CDR3 sequences; approximately 5% were seen once. Here the sequenced sample was whole blood, taken in connection with sensitization to the hapten diphenylcyclopropenone (DPC). The receptor source for this set is a woman aged 18-35 years with alopecia areata. Some clones in this sample may be carry-over from other donors' samples. Both conserved end residues are part of each CDR3. The D gene is left open where the match is weak. Only some rows state a clone size, as once, few, many or a class for expanded clones.

CDR3aa: CASSLGGQGNYGYTF
CDR3nt: TGTGCCAGCAGCTTAGGTGGACAGGGGAACTATGGCTACACCTTC
d_gene: TRBD1
j_gene: TRBJ1-2
v_gene: TRBV13
abundance: many

CDR3aa: CASSPSWGGGEKLFF
CDR3nt: TGCGCCAGCAGCCCCTCTTGGGGCGGAGGTGAAAAACTGTTTTTT
d_gene: .
j_gene: TRBJ1-4
v_gene: TRBV5-1
abundance: many

CDR3aa: CASRTRGAYNEQFF
CDR3nt: TGTGCCAGTAGAACAAGGGGGGCCTACAATGAGCAGTTCTTC
d_gene: .
j_gene: TRBJ2-1
v_gene: TRBV19
abundance: few

CDR3aa: CASSPLFRVQETQYF
CDR3nt: TGTGCCAGCTCACCACTGTTCAGGGTACAAGAGACCCAGTACTTC
d_gene: .
j_gene: TRBJ2-5
v_gene: TRBV18
abundance: few

CDR3aa: CASSVRTVSQPQHF
CDR3nt: TGTGCCAGCAGCGTAAGGACGGTCAGTCAGCCCCAGCATTTT
d_gene: .
j_gene: TRBJ1-5
v_gene: TRBV7-2
abundance: few

CDR3aa: CASSFSRFMGSNQPQHF
CDR3nt: TGTGCCAGCAGCTTCAGCCGTTTCATGGGGAGCAATCAGCCCCAGCATTTT
d_gene: .
j_gene: TRBJ1-5
v_gene: TRBV5-8
abundance: .

CDR3aa: CASSRLAGDKNIQYF
CDR3nt: TGTGCCAGCAGCCGACTAGCGGGGGACAAAAACATTCAGTACTTC
d_gene: TRBD2
j_gene: TRBJ2-4
v_gene: TRBV6-5
abundance: few

CDR3aa: CASSSTGQGIDTQYF
CDR3nt: TGCGCCAGCAGCTCCACCGGACAGGGCATAGATACGCAGTATTTT
d_gene: TRBD1
j_gene: TRBJ2-3
v_gene: TRBV5-1
abundance: .

CDR3aa: CSANFRTGETQYF
CDR3nt: TGCAGTGCAAATTTCCGGACTGGAGAGACCCAGTACTTC
d_gene: .
j_gene: TRBJ2-5
v_gene: TRBV20-1
abundance: many

CDR3aa: CASSDGRETEAFF
CDR3nt: TGTGCCAGCAGTGATGGGAGGGAGACTGAAGCTTTCTTT
d_gene: .
j_gene: TRBJ1-1
v_gene: TRBV2
abundance: few

CDR3aa: CASSLEGPSYNEQFF
CDR3nt: TGCGCCAGCAGCTTGGAGGGTCCCTCCTACAATGAGCAGTTCTTC
d_gene: .
j_gene: TRBJ2-1
v_gene: TRBV5-1
abundance: few

CDR3aa: CASSPSGDSPLHF
CDR3nt: TGTGCCAGCAGCCCCTCCGGGGACTCACCCCTCCACTTT
d_gene: .
j_gene: TRBJ1-6
v_gene: TRBV3-1
abundance: .

CDR3aa: CASSYSISGQGATGANVLTF
CDR3nt: TGTGCCAGCAGTTACTCGATATCGGGACAGGGGGCTACTGGGGCCAACGTCCTGACTTTC
d_gene: TRBD1
j_gene: TRBJ2-6
v_gene: TRBV6-2/TRBV6-3
abundance: few

CDR3aa: CASSPSSGQGAYGYTF
CDR3nt: TGTGCCAGCAGCCCGTCATCGGGACAGGGGGCCTATGGCTACACCTTC
d_gene: TRBD1
j_gene: TRBJ1-2
v_gene: TRBV11-2
abundance: many

CDR3aa: CASSLSSRGLGLTDTQYF
CDR3nt: TGTGCCAGCAGCCTCTCTTCCAGGGGTTTAGGGTTGACAGATACGCAGTATTTT
d_gene: .
j_gene: TRBJ2-3
v_gene: TRBV7-6
abundance: few

CDR3aa: CASSLAGRDTEAFF
CDR3nt: TGTGCCAGCAGCTTAGCAGGGAGGGACACTGAAGCTTTCTTT
d_gene: .
j_gene: TRBJ1-1
v_gene: TRBV7-2
abundance: .

CDR3aa: CASSYSGTGEGRAYNEQFF
CDR3nt: TGTGCCAGCAGTTATTCCGGGACGGGCGAGGGCCGCGCCTACAATGAGCAGTTCTTC
d_gene: .
j_gene: TRBJ2-1
v_gene: TRBV6-5
abundance: many

CDR3aa: CSVVGYFALAGAIEQFF
CDR3nt: TGCAGCGTTGTAGGGTATTTCGCTCTAGCGGGGGCTATTGAGCAGTTCTTC
d_gene: TRBD2
j_gene: TRBJ2-1
v_gene: TRBV29-1
abundance: many

CDR3aa: CASSLNIRQLNYGYTF
CDR3nt: TGTGCCAGCAGCTTAAATATAAGGCAGCTTAACTATGGCTACACCTTC
d_gene: .
j_gene: TRBJ1-2
v_gene: TRBV7-9
abundance: many

CDR3aa: CASSPPGPSNQPQHF
CDR3nt: TGTGCCAGCAGTCCTCCGGGACCCAGCAATCAGCCCCAGCATTTT
d_gene: .
j_gene: TRBJ1-5
v_gene: TRBV12-3/TRBV12-4
abundance: .

CDR3aa: CASSYPRPLSSYNSPLHF
CDR3nt: TGTGCCAGCAGTTACCCTCGACCACTGAGCTCCTATAATTCACCCCTCCACTTT
d_gene: .
j_gene: TRBJ1-6
v_gene: TRBV6-7
abundance: few

CDR3aa: CASSTAGVQETQYF
CDR3nt: TGTGCCAGCAGCACAGCGGGGGTACAAGAGACCCAGTACTTC
d_gene: TRBD2
j_gene: TRBJ2-5
v_gene: TRBV12-3/TRBV12-4
abundance: few

CDR3aa: CASSPMVGAVTGELFF
CDR3nt: TGTGCCAGCAGCCCGATGGTGGGGGCAGTTACCGGGGAGCTGTTTTTT
d_gene: .
j_gene: TRBJ2-2
v_gene: TRBV7-9
abundance: .